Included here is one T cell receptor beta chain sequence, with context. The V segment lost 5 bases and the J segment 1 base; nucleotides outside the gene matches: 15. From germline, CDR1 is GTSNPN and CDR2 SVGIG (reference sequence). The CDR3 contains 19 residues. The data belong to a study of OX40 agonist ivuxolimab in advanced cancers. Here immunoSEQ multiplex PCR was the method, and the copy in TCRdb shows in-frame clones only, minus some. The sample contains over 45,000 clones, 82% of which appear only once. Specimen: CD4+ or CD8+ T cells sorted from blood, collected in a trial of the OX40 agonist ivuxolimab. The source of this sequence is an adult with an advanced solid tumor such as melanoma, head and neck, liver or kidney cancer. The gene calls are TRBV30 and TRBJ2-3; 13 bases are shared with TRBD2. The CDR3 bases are TGTGCCTGGTTCCGCCCCCCGGGACTAGCGGGAATTGGCACAGATACGCAGTATTTT. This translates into CAWFRPPGLAGIGTDTQYF.